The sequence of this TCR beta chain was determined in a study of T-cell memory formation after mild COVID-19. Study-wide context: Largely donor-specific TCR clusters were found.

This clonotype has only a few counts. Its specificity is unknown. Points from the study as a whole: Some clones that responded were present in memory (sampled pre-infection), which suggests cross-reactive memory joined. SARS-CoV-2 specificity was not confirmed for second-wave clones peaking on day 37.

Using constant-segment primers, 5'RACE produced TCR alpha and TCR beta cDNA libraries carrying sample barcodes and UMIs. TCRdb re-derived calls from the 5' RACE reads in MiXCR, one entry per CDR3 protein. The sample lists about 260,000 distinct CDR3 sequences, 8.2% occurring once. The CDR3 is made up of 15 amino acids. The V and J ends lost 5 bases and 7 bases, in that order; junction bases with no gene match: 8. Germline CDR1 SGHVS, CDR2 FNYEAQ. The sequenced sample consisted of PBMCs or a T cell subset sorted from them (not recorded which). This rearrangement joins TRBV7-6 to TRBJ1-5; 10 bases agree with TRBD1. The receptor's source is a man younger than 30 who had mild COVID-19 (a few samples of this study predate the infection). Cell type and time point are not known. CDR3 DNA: TGTGCCAGCAGCACCACCCCGGGACAGGGGCAGCCCCAGCATTTT. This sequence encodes CASSTTPGQGQPQHF.